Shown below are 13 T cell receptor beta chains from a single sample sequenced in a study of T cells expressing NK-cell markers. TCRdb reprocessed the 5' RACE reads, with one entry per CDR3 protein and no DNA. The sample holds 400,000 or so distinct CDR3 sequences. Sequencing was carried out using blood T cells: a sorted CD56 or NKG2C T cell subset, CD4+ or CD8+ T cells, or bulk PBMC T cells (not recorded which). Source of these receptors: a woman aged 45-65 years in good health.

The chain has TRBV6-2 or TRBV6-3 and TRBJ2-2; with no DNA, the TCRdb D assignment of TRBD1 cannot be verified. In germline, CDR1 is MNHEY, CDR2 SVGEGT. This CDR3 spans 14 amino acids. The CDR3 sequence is CASRGQLNTGELFF.

The chain's CDR3 is CASSLAGAIDTQYF. The rearrangement joins TRBV6-5 to TRBJ2-3; the TCRdb call, TRBD2, lacks DNA for checking. This CDR3 is 14 amino acids long. CDR1 is MNHEY, CDR2 SVGAGI, per germline.

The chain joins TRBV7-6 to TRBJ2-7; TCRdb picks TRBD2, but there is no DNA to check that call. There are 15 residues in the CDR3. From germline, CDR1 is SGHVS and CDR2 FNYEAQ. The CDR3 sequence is CASSLLLGGVHEQYF. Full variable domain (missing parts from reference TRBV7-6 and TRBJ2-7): GAGVSQSPRYKVTKRGQDVALRCDPISGHVSLYWYRQALGQGPEFLTYFNYEAQQDKSGLPNDRFSAERPEGSISTLTIQRTEQRDSAMYRCASSLLLGGVHEQYFGPGTRLTVT.

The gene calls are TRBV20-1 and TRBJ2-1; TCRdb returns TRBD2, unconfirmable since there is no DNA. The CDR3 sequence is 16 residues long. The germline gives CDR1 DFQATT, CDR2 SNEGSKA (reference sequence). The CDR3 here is CSARDPGREGYNEQFF.

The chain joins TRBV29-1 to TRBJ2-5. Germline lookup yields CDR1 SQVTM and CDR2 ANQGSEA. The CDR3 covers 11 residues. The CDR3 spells CSAESRETQYF. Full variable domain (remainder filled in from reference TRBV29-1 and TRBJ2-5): SAVISQKPSRDICQRGTSLTIQCQVDSQVTMMFWYRQQPGQSLTLIATANQGSEATYESGFVIDKFPISRPNLTFSTLTVSNMSPEDSSIYLCSAESRETQYFGPGTRLLVL.

The CDR3 sequence: CASTRRGPWGGETQYF. This chain connects TRBV25-1 to TRBJ2-5; TCRdb gives TRBD2 as the D gene, but with no DNA this cannot be confirmed. This CDR3 has 16 amino acids. Germline values: CDR1 MGHDK, CDR2 SYGVNS.

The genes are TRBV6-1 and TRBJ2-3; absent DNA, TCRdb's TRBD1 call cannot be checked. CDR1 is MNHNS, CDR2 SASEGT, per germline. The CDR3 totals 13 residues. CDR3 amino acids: CASSESDSHLQYF.

The CDR3 protein is CATSDGAGGITDTQYF. The rearrangement links TRBV24-1 to TRBJ2-3; the TCRdb call, TRBD2, lacks DNA for checking. The CDR3 has 16 residues. Germline CDR1 KGHDR, CDR2 SFDVKD.

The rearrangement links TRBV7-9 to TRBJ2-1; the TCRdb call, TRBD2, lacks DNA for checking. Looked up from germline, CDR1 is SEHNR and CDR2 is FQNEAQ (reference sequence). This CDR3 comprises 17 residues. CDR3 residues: CASSSNSGGPSYNEQFF.

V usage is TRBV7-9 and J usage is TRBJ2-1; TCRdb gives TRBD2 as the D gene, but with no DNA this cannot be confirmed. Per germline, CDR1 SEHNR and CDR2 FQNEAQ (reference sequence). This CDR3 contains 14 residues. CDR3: CASSLGREIHEQFF. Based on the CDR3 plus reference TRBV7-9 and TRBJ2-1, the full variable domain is DTGVSQNPRHKITKRGQNVTFRCDPISEHNRLYWYRQTLGQGPEFLTYFQNEAQLEKSRLLSDRFSAERPKGSFSTLEIQRTEQGDSAMYLCASSLGREIHEQFFGPGTRLTVL.

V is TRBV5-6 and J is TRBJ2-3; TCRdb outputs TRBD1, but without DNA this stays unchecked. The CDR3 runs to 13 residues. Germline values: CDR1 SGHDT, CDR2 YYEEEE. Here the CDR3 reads CASIYQGTDTQYF.

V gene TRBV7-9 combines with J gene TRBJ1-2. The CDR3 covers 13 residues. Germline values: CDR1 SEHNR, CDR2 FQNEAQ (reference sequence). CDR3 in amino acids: CASSNTLGGLHTF.

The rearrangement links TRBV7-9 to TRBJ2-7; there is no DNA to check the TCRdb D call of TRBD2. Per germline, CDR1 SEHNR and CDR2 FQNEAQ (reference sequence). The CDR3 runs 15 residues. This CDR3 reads CASSSGLAGRYEQYF.